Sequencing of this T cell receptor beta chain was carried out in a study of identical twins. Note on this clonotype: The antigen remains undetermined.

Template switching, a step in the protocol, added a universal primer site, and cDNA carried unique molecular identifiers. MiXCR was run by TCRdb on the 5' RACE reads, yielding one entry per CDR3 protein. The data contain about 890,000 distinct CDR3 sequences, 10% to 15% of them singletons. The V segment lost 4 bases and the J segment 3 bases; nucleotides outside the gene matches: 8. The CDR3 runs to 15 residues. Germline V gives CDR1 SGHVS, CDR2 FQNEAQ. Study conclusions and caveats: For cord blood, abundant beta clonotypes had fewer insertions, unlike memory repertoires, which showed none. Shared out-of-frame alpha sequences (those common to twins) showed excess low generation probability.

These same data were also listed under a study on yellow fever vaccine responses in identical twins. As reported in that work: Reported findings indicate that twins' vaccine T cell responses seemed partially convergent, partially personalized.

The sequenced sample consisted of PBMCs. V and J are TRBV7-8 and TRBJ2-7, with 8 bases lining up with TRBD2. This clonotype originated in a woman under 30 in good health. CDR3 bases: TGTGCCAGCAGCTCCCTACTAGCGGAATTCTACGAGCAGTACTTC. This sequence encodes CASSSLLAEFYEQYF.